This T cell receptor (beta chain) was recorded in a study of T cells in Graves' hyperthyroidism and ophthalmopathy. Stable Graves' hyperthyroidism meant no ophthalmopathy progression within 18 months. Germline V lookup: CDR1 SGHTA, CDR2 FQGTGA. The CDR3 has 14 amino acids. TCR beta CDR3 sequences were amplified from RNA transcripts. Using the HTBI primer set, a first-round RT-PCR was run on the TCR CDR3. TCRdb redid the calling of the multiplex PCR reads with MiXCR, one entry per CDR3 protein. The repertoire holds 400,000 to 500,000 distinct CDR3 sequences, with about an eighth as singletons. Concerning this clonotype itself: At one of its ends the junction is not consistent with the germline gene, which may arise from a read error.

The chain links TRBV7-3 to TRBJ2-2; 7 bases agree with TRBD2. Source material: blood. The clonotype comes from a woman aged 18 to 35 with Graves' hyperthyroidism. CDR3 bases: TGTGCCAGCGGCTTAACGAGGGCCGGCGGGGGACTGTTTTTT. Its protein is CASGLTRAGGGLFF.